This T cell receptor beta chain came from a study of OX40 agonist ivuxolimab in advanced cancers. CDR1 is MNHEY, CDR2 SMNVEV, per germline (reference sequence). Trimming removed 5 bases from V and 3 bases from J, with 11 bases in between. This CDR3 has 14 amino acids. With respect to this clone: Its specificity is not known.

Study-level points and caveats: Both blood CD4+ and CD8+ T cells showed clonal growth by week 6 at 0.1 to 3.0 mg/kg.

Produced via immunoSEQ multiplex PCR; TCRdb's table is partial and in-frame only. Found here are over 70,000 clones, around 89% of them singletons; the top ten hold around 9.9%. The specimen comprised CD4+ or CD8+ T cells sorted from blood, sampled in a trial of the OX40 agonist ivuxolimab. The sequence came from an adult with an advanced solid tumor such as melanoma, head and neck, liver or kidney cancer. The chain uses TRBV27 and TRBJ2-1, with a possible D match to TRBD1 (5 bases). CDR3 bases: TGTGCCAGCAGTCGCAGGACACACTACAATGAGCAGTTCTTC. It encodes CASSRRTHYNEQFF.